This TCR beta chain comes out of a study of naive and memory T cell subsets. Points from the study as a whole: Naive and memory subsets had different power law exponents for TCR abundance. Over 85% of naive TCR sequences appeared only once, unlike memory subsets.

Four subsets defined by CD45RA and CD27 were sorted after CD3, CD4, CD8 and live/dead staining. The germline V gene has CDR1 SEHNR and CDR2 FQNEAQ (reference sequence). Trimming cost V 4 bases and J 4 bases; bases outside gene matches: 10. The CDR3 sequence is 17 residues long. An equimolar mix of two oligonucleotides served as the beta constant-region primer for TRBC1 and TRBC2. Ligated cDNA was amplified by four rounds of PCR with nested alpha and beta constant-region primers and SP2. TCRdb independently ran MiXCR on the UMI-ligation and nested PCR reads; one entry per CDR3 protein. The sample holds roughly 80,000 distinct CDR3 sequences, about 10% seen once. A note on this clonotype: Antigen specificity is unknown.

The material sequenced was naive CD8+ T cells from blood. V gene TRBV7-9 combines with J gene TRBJ2-7; TRBD2 matches at 13 bases. This TCR was recovered from a human donor in good health. The CDR3 region has the DNA TGTGCCAGCAGCTCCCAAGGACTAGCGGGAGTCGCTTACGAGCAGTACTTC. Translation: CASSSQGLAGVAYEQYF.